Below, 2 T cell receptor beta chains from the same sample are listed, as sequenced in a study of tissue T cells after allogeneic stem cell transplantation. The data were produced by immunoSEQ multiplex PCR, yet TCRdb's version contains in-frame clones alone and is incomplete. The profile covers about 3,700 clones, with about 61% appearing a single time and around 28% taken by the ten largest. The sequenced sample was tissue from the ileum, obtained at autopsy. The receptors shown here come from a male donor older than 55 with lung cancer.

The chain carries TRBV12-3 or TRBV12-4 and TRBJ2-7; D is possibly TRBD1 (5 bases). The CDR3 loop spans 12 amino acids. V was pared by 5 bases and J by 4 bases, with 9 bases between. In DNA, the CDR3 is TGTGCCAGCAGTAGAGACAGTTACGAGCAGTACTTC. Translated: CASSRDSYEQYF.

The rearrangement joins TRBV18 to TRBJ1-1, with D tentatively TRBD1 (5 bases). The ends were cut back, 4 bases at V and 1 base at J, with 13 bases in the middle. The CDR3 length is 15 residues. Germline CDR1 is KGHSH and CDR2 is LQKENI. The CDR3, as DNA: TGTGCCAGCTCACGATCAACAGGACCGAACACTGAAGCTTTCTTT. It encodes CASSRSTGPNTEAFF.